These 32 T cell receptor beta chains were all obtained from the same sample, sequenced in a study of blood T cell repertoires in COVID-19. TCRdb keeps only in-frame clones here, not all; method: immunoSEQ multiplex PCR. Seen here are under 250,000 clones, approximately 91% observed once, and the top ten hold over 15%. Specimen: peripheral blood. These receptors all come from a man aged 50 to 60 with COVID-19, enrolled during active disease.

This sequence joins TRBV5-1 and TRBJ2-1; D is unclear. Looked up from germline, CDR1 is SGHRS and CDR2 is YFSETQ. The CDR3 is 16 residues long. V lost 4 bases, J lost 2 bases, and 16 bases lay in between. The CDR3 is CASSPEESGPYNEQFF. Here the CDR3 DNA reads TGCGCCAGCAGCCCCGAAGAAAGTGGGCCCTACAATGAGCAGTTCTTC. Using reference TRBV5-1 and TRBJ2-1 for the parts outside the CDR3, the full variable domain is KAGVTQTPRYLIKTRGQQVTLSCSPISGHRSVSWYQQTPGQGLQFLFEYFSETQRNKGNFPGRFSGRQFSNSRSEMNVSTLELGDSALYLCASSPEESGPYNEQFFGPGTRLTVL.

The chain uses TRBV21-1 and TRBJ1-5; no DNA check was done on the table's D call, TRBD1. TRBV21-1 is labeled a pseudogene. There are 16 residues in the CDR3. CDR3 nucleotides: TGTGCCAGCAGCAAAGATGGGCGCGTTAGCAATCAGCCCCAGCATTTT. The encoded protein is CASSKDGRVSNQPQHF.

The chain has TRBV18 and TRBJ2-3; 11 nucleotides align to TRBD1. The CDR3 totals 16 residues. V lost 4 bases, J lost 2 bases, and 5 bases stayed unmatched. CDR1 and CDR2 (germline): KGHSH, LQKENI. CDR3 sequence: CASSLRTGGSTDTQYF. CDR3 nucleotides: TGTGCCAGCTCACTGCGGACAGGGGGCTCCACAGATACGCAGTATTTT.

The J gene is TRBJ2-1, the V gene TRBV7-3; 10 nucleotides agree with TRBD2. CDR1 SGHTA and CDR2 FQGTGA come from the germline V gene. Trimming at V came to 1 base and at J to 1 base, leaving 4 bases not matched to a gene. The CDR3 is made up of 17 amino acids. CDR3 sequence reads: CASSLNSGGPSYNEQFF. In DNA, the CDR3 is TGTGCCAGCAGCTTAAATAGCGGGGGGCCATCCTACAATGAGCAGTTCTTC.

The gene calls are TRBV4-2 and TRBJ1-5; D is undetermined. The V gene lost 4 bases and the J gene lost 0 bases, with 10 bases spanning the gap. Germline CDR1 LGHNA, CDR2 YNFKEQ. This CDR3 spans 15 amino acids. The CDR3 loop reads CASSPIPYSNQPQHF. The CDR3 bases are TGTGCCAGCAGCCCTATTCCTTATAGCAATCAGCCCCAGCATTTT.

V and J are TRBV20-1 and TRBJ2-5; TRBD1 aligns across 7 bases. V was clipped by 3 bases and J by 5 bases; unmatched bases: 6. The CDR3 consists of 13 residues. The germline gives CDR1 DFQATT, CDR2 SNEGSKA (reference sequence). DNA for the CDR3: TGCAGTGCTAGTCGACAGGGTTCGGAGACCCAGTACTTC. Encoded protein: CSASRQGSETQYF.

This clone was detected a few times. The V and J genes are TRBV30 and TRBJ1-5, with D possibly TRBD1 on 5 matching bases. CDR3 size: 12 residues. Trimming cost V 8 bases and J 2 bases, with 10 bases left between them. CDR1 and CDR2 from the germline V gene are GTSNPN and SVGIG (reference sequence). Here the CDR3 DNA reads TGTGCCGGGGGACTTGGCAATCAGCCCCAGCATTTT. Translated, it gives CAGGLGNQPQHF.

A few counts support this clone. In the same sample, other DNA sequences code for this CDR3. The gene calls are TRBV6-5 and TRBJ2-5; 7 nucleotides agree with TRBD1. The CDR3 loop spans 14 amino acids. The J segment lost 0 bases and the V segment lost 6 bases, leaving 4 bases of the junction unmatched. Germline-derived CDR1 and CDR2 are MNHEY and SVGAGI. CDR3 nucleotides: TGTGCCAGCAGAGACAGGGCGTACCAAGAGACCCAGTACTTC. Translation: CASRDRAYQETQYF.

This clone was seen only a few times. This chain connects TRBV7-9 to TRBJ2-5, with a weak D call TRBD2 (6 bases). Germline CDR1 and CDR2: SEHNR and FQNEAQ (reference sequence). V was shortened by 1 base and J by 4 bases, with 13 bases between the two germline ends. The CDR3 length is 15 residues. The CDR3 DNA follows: TGTGCCAGCAGCTTAGTCCGCCAGGGAGGAGAGACCCAGTACTTC. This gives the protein CASSLVRQGGETQYF. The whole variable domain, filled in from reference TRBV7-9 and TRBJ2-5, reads DTGVSQNPRHKITKRGQNVTFRCDPISEHNRLYWYRQTLGQGPEFLTYFQNEAQLEKSRLLSDRFSAERPKGSFSTLEIQRTEQGDSAMYLCASSLVRQGGETQYFGPGTRLLVL.

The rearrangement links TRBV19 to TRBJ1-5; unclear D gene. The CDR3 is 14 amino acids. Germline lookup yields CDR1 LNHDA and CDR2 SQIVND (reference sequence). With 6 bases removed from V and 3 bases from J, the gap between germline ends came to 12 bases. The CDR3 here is CASSLQVNNQPQHF. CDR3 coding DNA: TGTGCCAGTAGCCTCCAGGTCAACAATCAGCCCCAGCATTTT.

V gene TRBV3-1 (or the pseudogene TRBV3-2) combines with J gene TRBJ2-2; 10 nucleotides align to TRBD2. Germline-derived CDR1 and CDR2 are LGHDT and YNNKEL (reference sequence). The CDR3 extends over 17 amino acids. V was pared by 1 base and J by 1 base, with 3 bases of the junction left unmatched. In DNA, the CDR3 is TGTGCCAGCAGCCAAGTAGCTAGCGGGGGGAACACCGGGGAGCTGTTTTTT. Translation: CASSQVASGGNTGELFF.

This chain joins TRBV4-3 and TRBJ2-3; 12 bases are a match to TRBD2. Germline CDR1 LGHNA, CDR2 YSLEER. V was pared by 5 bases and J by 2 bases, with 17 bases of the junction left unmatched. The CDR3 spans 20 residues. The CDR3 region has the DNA TGCGCCAGCAGCTTAAGAACCCCTAGCGGGGGGGCTACGCACACAGATACGCAGTATTTT. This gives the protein CASSLRTPSGGATHTDTQYF.

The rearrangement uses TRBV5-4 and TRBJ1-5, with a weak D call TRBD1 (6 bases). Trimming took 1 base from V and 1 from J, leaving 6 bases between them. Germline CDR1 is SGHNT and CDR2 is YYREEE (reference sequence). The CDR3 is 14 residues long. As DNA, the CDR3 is TGTGCCAGCAGCTTGACAGGGAGCAATCAGCCCCAGCATTTT. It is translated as CASSLTGSNQPQHF.

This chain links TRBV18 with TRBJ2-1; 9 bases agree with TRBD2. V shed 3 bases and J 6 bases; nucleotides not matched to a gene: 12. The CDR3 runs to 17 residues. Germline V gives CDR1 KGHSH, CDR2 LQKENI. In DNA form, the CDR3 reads TGTGCCAGCTCACCCGGGGTTCTAGCGGGGAGGATCAATGAGCAGTTCTTC. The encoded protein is CASSPGVLAGRINEQFF. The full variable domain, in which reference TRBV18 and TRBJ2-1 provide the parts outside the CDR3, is NAGVMQNPRHLVRRRGQEARLRCSPMKGHSHVYWYRQLPEEGLKFMVYLQKENIIDESGMPKERFSAEFPKEGPSILRIQQVVRGDSAAYFCASSPGVLAGRINEQFFGPGTRLTVL.

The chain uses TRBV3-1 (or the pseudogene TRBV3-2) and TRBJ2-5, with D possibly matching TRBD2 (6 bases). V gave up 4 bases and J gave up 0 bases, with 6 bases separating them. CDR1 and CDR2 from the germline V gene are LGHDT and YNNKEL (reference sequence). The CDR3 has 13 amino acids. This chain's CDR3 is CASSRDYQETQYF. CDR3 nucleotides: TGTGCCAGCAGCCGGGACTACCAAGAGACCCAGTACTTC.

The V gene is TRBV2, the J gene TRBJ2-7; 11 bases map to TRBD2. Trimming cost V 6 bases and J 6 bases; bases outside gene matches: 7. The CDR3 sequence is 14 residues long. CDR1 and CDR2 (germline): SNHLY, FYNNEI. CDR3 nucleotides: TGTGCCAGCAGGGACACTAGCGGGAGTTCCGAGCAGTACTTC. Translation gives CASRDTSGSSEQYF.

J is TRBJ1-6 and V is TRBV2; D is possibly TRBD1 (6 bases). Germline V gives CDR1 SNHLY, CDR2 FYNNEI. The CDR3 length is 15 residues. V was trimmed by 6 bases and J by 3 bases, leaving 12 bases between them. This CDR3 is CASSRDTRYNSPLHF. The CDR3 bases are TGTGCCAGCAGCCGGGACACTCGCTATAATTCACCCCTCCACTTT.

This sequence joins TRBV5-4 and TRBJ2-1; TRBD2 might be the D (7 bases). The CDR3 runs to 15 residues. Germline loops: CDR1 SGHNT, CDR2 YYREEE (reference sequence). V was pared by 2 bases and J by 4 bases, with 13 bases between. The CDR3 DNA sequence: TGTGCCAGCAGCTTTGGCGGGGGCGGTTACAATGAGCAGTTCTTC. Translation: CASSFGGGGYNEQFF.

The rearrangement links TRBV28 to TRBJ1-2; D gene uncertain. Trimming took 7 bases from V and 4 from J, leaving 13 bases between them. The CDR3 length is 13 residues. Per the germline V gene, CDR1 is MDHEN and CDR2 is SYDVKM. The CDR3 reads CASNPRPFYGYTF. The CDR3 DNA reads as TGTGCCAGCAATCCCAGGCCCTTCTATGGCTACACCTTC.

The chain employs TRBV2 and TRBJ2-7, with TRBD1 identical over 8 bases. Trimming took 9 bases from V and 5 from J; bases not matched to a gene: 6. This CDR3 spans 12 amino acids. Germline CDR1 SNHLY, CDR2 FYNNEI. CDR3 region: CARSTGVNEQYF. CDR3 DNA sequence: TGTGCCAGGTCGACAGGGGTGAACGAGCAGTACTTC.

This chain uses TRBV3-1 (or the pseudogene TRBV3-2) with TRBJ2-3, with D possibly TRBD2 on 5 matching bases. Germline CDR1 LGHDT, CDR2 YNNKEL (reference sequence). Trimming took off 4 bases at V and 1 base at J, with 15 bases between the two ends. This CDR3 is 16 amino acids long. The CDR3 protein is CASSLQPGSRTDTQYF. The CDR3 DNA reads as TGTGCCAGCAGCCTACAACCGGGATCCCGCACAGATACGCAGTATTTT.

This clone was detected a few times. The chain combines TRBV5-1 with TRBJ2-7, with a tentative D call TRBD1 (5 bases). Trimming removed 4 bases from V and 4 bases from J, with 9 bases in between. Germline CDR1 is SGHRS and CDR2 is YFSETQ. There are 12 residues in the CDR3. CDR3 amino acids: CASSRRVYEQYF. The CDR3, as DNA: TGCGCCAGCAGCCGCAGGGTGTACGAGCAGTACTTC. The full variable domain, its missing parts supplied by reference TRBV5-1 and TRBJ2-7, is KAGVTQTPRYLIKTRGQQVTLSCSPISGHRSVSWYQQTPGQGLQFLFEYFSETQRNKGNFPGRFSGRQFSNSRSEMNVSTLELGDSALYLCASSRRVYEQYFGPGTRLTVT.

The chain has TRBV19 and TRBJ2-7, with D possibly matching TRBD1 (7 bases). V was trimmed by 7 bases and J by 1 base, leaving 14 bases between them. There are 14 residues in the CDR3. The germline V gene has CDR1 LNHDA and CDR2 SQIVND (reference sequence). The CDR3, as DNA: TGTGCCAGTAACCCGCGGGACAGATCCTACGAGCAGTACTTC. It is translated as CASNPRDRSYEQYF. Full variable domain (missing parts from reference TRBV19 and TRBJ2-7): DGGITQSPKYLFRKEGQNVTLSCEQNLNHDAMYWYRQDPGQGLRLIYYSQIVNDFQKGDIAEGYSVSREKKESFPLTVTSAQKNPTAFYLCASNPRDRSYEQYFGPGTRLTVT.

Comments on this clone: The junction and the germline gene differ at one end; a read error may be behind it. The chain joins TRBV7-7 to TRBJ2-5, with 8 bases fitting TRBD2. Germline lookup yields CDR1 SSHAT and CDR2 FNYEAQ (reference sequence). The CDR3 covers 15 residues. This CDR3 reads CASSPRAGVPETQYF. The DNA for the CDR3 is TGTGCTAGCAGCCCCCGAGCGGGAGTCCCCGAGACCCAGTACTTC.

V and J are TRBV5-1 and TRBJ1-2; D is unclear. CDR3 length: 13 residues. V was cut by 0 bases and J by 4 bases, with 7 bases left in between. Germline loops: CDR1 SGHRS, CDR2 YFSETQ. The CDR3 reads CASSLVESYGYTF. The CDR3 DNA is TGCGCCAGCAGCTTGGTGGAGAGCTATGGCTACACCTTC. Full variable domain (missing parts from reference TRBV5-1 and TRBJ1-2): KAGVTQTPRYLIKTRGQQVTLSCSPISGHRSVSWYQQTPGQGLQFLFEYFSETQRNKGNFPGRFSGRQFSNSRSEMNVSTLELGDSALYLCASSLVESYGYTFGSGTRLTVV.

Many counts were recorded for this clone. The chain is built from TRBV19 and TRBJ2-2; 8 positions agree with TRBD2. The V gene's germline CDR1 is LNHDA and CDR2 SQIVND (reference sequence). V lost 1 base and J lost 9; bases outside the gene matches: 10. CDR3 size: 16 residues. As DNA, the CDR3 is TGTGCCAGTAGTATAGCCGGCCGGGGCGGGAGGAGGGAGCTGTTTTTT. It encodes CASSIAGRGGRRELFF.

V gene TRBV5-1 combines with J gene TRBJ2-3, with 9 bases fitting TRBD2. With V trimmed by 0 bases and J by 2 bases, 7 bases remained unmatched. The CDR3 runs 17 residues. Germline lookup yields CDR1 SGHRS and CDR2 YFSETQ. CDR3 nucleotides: TGCGCCAGCAGCTTGGTGGGGCTAGCGGGGACCACAGATACGCAGTATTTT. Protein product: CASSLVGLAGTTDTQYF.

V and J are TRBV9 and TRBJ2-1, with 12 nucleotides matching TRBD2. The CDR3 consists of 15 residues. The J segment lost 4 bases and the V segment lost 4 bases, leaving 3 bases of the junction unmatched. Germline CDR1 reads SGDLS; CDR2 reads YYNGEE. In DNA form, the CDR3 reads TGTGCCAGCAGCTTCACTAGCGGGAGGTACAATGAGCAGTTCTTC. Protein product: CASSFTSGRYNEQFF.

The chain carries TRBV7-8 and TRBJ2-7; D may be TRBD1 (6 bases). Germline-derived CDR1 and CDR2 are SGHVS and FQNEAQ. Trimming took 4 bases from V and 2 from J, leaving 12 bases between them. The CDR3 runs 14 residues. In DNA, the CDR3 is TGTGCCAGCAGCTCCCAGGGGACCACCTACGAGCAGTACTTC. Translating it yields CASSSQGTTYEQYF.

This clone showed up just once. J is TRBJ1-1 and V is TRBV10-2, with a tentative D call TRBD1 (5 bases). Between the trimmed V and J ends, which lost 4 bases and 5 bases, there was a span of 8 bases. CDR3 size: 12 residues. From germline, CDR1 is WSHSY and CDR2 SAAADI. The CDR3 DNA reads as TGCGCCAGCAGTGTGGACACTACTGAAGCTTTCTTT. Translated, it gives CASSVDTTEAFF.

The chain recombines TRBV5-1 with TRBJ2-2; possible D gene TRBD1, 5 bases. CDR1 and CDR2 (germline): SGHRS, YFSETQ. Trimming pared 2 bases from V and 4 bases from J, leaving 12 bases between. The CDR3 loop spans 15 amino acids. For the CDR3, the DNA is TGCGCCAGCAGCTTTTTGACAGATCTCACCGGGGAGCTGTTTTTT. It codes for CASSFLTDLTGELFF.

This CDR3 reads CASSRLAGDYNEQFF. The CDR3 DNA sequence: TGTGCCAGCAGTCGACTAGCGGGAGACTACAATGAGCAGTTCTTC. V and J are TRBV6-4 and TRBJ2-1, with TRBD2 matching over 12 bases. The J segment lost 3 bases and the V segment lost 5 bases, leaving 2 bases of the junction unmatched. Germline loops: CDR1 MRHNA, CDR2 SNTAGT. The CDR3 has 15 residues.